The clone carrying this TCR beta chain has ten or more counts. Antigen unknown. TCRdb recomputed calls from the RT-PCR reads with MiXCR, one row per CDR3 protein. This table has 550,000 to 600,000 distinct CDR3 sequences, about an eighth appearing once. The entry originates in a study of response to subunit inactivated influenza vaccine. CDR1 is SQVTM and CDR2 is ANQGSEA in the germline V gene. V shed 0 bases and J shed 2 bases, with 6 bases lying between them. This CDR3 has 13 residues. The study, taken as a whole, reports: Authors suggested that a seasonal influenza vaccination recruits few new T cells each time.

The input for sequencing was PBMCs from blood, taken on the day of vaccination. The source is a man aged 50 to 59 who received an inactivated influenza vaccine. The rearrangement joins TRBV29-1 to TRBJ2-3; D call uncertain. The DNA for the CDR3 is TGCAGCGTTGAAGATTCCGACACAGATACGCAGTATTTT. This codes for CSVEDSDTDTQYF.